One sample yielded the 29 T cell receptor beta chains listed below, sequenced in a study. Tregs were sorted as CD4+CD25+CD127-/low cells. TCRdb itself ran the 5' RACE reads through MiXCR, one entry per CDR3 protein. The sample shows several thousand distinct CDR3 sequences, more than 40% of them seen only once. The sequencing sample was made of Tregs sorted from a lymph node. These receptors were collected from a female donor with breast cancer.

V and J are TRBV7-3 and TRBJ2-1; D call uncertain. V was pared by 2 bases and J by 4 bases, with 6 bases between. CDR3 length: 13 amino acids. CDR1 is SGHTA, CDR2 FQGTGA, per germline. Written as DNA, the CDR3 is TGTGCCAGCAGCTTATCGCTTTACAATGAGCAGTTCTTC. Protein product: CASSLSLYNEQFF.

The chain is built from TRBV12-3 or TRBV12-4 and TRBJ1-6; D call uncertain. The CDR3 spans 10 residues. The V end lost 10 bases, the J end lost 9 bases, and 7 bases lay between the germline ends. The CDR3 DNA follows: TGTGCCACCGCCGGTTCACCCCTCCACTTT. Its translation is CATAGSPLHF.

The CDR3 reads CATSRAGGQSNTEAFF. The DNA for the CDR3 is TGTGCCACCAGCAGAGCAGGGGGACAATCGAACACTGAAGCTTTCTTT. This chain connects TRBV15 to TRBJ1-1; 7 nucleotides line up with TRBD1. V gave up 1 base and J gave up 1 base; unmatched junction bases: 6. From germline, CDR1 is LNHNV and CDR2 YYDKDF (reference sequence). There are 16 residues in the CDR3.

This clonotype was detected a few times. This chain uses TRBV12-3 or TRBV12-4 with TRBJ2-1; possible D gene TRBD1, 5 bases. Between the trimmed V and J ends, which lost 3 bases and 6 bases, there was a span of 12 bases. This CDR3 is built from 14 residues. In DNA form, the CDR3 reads TGTGCCAGCAGTTTTTTGGCTGGGGCCAATGAGCAGTTCTTC. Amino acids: CASSFLAGANEQFF.

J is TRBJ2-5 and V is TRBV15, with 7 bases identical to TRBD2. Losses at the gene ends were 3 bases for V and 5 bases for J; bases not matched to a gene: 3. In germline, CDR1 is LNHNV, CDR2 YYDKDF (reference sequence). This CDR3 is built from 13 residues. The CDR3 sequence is CATSSLGGETQYF. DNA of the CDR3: TGTGCCACCAGCAGCCTGGGGGGGGAGACCCAGTACTTC.

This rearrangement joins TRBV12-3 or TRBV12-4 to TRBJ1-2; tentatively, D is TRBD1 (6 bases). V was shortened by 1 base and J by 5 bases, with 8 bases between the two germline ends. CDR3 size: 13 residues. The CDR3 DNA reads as TGTGCCAGCAGTTTAGAACAGGGTTATGGCTACACCTTC. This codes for CASSLEQGYGYTF.

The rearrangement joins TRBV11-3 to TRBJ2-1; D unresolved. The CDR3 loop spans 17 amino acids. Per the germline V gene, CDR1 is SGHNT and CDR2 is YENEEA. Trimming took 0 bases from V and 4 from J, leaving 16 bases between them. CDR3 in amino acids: CASSLDGQDEVYNEQFF. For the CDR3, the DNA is TGTGCCAGCAGCTTAGACGGTCAGGACGAGGTGTACAATGAGCAGTTCTTC.

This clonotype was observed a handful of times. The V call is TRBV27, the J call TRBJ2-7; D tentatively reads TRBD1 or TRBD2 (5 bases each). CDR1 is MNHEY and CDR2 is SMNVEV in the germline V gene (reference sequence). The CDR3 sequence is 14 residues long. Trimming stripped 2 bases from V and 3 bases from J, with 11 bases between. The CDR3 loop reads CASSLRGTNYEQYF. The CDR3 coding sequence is TGTGCCAGCAGTTTAAGAGGGACCAACTACGAGCAGTACTTC.

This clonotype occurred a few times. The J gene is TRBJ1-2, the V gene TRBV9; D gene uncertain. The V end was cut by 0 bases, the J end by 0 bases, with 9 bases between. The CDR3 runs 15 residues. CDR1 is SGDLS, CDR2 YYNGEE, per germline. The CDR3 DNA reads TGTGCCAGCAGCGTAGGGGCTTCCACTAACTATGGCTACACCTTC. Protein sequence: CASSVGASTNYGYTF.

For the CDR3, the DNA is TGCGCCAGCAGCCCGCCTGGGCGACTCCCGGGTGGCTACACCTTC. Encoded protein: CASSPPGRLPGGYTF. This chain links TRBV4-1 with TRBJ1-2; D call uncertain. The germline gives CDR1 MGHRA, CDR2 YSYEKL. Trimming cost V 4 bases and J 7 bases, with 19 bases left between them. The CDR3 loop spans 15 amino acids.

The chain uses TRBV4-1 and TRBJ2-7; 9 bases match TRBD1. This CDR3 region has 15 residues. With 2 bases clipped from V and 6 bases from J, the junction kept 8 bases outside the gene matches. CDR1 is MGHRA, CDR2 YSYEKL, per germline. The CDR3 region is CASSQTGTGPVEQYF. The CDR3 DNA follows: TGCGCCAGCAGCCAAACCGGGACAGGGCCGGTCGAGCAGTACTTC.

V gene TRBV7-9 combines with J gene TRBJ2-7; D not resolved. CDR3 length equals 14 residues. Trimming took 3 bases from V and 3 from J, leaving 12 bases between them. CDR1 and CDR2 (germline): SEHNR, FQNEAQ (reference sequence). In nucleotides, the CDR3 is TGTGCCAGCAGCTTTGGTGGGGAAAACTACGAGCAGTACTTC. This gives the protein CASSFGGENYEQYF.

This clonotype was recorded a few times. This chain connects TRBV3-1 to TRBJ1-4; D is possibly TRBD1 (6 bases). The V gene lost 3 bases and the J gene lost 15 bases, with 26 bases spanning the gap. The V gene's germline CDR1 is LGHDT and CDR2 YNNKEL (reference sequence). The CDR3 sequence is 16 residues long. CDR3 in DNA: TGTGCCAGCAGCCATTTCTTCGGGGGCCGCGGGGAGGAGGTGTTTTTT. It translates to CASSHFFGGRGEEVFF.

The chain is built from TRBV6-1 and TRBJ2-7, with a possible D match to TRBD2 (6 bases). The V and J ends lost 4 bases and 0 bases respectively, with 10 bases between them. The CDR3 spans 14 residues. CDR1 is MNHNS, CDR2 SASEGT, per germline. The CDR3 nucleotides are TGTGCCAGCAGTGCCCCGGGACTCTCCTACGAGCAGTACTTC. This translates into CASSAPGLSYEQYF.

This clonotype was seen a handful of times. The CDR3 here is CASSDRGDTGELFF. The CDR3 DNA reads TGTGCCAGCAGTGACAGGGGAGACACCGGGGAGCTGTTTTTT. The genes are TRBV2 and TRBJ2-2; D may be TRBD1 (6 bases). The CDR3 has 14 residues. V dropped 3 bases and J dropped 3 bases, with 8 bases sitting between them. CDR1 is SNHLY, CDR2 FYNNEI, per germline.

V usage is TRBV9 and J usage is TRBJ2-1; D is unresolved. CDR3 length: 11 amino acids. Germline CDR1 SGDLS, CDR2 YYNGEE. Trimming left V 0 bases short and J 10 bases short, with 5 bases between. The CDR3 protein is CASSVGKEQFF. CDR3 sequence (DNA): TGTGCCAGCAGCGTAGGGAAGGAGCAGTTCTTC.

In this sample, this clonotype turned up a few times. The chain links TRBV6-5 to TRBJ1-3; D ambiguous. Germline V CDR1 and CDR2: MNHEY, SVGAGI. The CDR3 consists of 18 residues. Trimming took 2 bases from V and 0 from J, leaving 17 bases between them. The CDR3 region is CASSYDSLTGVSGNTIYF. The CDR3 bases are TGTGCCAGCAGTTACGATTCCCTTACGGGCGTCTCTGGAAACACCATATATTTT.

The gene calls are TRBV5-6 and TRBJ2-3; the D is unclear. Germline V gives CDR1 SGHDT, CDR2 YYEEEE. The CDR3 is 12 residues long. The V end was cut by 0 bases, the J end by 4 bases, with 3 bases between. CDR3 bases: TGTGCCAGCAGCTTGGGCGCAGATACGCAGTATTTT. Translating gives CASSLGADTQYF.

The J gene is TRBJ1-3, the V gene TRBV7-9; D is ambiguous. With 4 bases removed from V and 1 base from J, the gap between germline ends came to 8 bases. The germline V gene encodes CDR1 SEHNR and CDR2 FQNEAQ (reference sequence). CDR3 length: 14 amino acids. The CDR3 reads CASSYGPSGNTIYF. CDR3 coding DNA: TGTGCCAGCAGCTACGGACCTTCTGGAAACACCATATATTTT.

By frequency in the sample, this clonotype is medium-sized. The CDR3 loop is CASSYLVGYNEQFF. The CDR3 DNA reads as TGTGCCAGCAGTTACCTAGTGGGCTACAATGAGCAGTTCTTC. The V and J genes are TRBV6-5 and TRBJ2-1; D is ambiguous. This CDR3 comprises 14 residues. Trimming stripped 2 bases from V and 3 bases from J, with 8 bases between. Germline V gives CDR1 MNHEY, CDR2 SVGAGI.

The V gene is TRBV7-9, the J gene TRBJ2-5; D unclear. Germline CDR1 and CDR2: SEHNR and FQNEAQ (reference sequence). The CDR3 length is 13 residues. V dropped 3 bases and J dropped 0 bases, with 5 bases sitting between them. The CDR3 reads CASSFENQETQYF. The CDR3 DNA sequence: TGTGCCAGCAGCTTCGAGAACCAAGAGACCCAGTACTTC.

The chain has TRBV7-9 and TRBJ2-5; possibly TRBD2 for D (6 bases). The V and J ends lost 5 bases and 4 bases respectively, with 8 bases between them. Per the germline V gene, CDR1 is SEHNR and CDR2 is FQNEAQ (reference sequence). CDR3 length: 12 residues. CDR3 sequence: CASSISGETQYF. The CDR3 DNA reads TGTGCCAGCAGCATTAGCGGAGAGACCCAGTACTTC.

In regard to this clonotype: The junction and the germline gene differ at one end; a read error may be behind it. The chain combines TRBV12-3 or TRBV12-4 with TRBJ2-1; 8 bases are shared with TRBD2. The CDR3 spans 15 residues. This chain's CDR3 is CASSVAGMDYNEQFF. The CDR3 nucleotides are TGTGCCAGCAGTGTAGCGGGAATGGACTACAATGAGCAGTTCTTC.

The CDR3 sequence: CASSQGGYEQFF. The CDR3 DNA is TGCGCCAGCAGCCAAGGAGGCTATGAGCAGTTCTTC. The rearrangement links TRBV4-1 to TRBJ2-1; no clear D gene. V dropped 1 base and J dropped 8 bases, with 6 bases sitting between them. CDR3 length equals 12 residues. The germline V gene has CDR1 MGHRA and CDR2 YSYEKL.

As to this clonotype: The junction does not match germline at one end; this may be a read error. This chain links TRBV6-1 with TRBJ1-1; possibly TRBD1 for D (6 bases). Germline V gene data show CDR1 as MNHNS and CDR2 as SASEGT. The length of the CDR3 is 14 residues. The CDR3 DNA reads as TGCGCCAGCACCTTATTCCACCCGGGGGCGCAGGCTTTCTTT. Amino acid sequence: CASTLFHPGAQAFF.

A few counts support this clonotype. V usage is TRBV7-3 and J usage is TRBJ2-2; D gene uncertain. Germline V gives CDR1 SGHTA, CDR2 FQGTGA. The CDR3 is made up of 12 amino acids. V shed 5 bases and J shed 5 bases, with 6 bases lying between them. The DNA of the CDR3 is TGTGCCAGCAGCCACACGACCGGGGAGCTGTTTTTT. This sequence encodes CASSHTTGELFF.

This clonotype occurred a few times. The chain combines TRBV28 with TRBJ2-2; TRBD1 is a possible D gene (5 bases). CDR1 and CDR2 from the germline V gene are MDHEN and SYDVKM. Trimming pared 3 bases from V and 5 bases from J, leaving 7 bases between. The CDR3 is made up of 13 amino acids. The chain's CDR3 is CASSFWTTGELFF. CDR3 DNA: TGTGCCAGCAGTTTCTGGACAACCGGGGAGCTGTTTTTT.

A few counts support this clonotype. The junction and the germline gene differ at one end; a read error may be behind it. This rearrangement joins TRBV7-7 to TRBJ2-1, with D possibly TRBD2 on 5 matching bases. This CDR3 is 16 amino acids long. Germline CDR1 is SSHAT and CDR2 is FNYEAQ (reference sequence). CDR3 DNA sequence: TGTGCTAGCAGCTTAGCGTGGGCTAGCTCCTACAATGAGCAGTTCTTC. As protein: CASSLAWASSYNEQFF.

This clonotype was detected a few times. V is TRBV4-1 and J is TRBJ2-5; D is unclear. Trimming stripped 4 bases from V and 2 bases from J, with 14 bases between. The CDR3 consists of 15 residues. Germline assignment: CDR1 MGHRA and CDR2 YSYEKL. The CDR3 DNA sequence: TGCGCCAGCAGCCCCCCCGGGCAGAAACAAGAGACCCAGTACTTC. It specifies CASSPPGQKQETQYF.